This T cell receptor beta chain comes out of a study of shared clonotypes between healthy human individuals. As handled by the study authors: From ImmunoSEQ came sequences covering only the junction and carrying no quality scores, so filtering differed. Assay used: immunoSEQ multiplex PCR; TCRdb lists only in-frame clones, some missing. V, J and clone size were drawn from that table, and D and trimming were deduced from the DNA. Among 300,000 to 400,000 clones, around two thirds were seen once, and the ten largest hold about 9.4%. Concerning this clone itself: Its matching antigen is unknown.

The V gene's germline CDR1 is SGHDN and CDR2 FVKESK. V was shortened by 0 bases and J by 5 bases, with 11 bases between the two germline ends. CDR3 length: 15 residues. Overall study findings and caveats: Sharing of clonotypes among donors was expected to vary with sequencing depth.

Sequenced input: memory CD4+ T cells sorted from blood. The subset denotes: CD45RA-negative fraction. This chain links TRBV14 with TRBJ1-5; possibly TRBD1 for D (5 bases). The sequence came from a man aged 30-40 years in good health. CDR3 sequence: CASSQEGAVDQPQHF. In DNA form, the CDR3 reads TGTGCCAGCAGCCAAGAAGGGGCGGTTGATCAGCCCCAGCATTTT.